This T cell receptor (beta chain) is from a study of CD8 T cells in Susac syndrome. CD8+ and CD4+ T cells from blood underwent TCR beta sequencing. The RNA, roughly 0.45 to 1 ug, was put through reverse transcription using random hexamers. TCRdb redid the calling of the immunoSEQ multiplex PCR reads with MiXCR, one entry per CDR3 protein. The sample yields more than 70,000 distinct CDR3 sequences, roughly 93% seen once. Unmatched junction bases numbered 11, after V lost 4 bases and J lost 5 bases. Germline CDR1 reads LGHNA; CDR2 reads YNFKEQ. The CDR3 covers 17 residues. Sequencing input: CD8+ T cells from PBMCs. The rearrangement joins TRBV4-2 to TRBJ2-1; 10 nucleotides line up with TRBD2. The TCR comes from a human donor in good health. Written as DNA, the CDR3 is TGTGCCAGCAGCCCGCTCGGAGCGGGGGGGCCCAACAATGAGCAGTTCTTC. It translates to CASSPLGAGGPNNEQFF.